A single sample gave rise to the 2 T cell receptor beta chains below, sequenced in a study of shared clonotypes between healthy human individuals. Only in-frame clones appear in the TCRdb table, and some are missing; sequencing was by immunoSEQ multiplex PCR. The data show approximately 590,000 clones, about 95% seen once. CD8 cells classed as naive were CD45RO-negative and positively selected for CCR7, excluding terminally differentiated effector memory CD45RA+ cells. Specimen: naive CD8+ T cells sorted from blood. Receptors originate from a woman between 25 and 40 years old in good health.

In nucleotides, the CDR3 is TGTGCCAGCAGCTATGGCGGGAGAGATACCGGGGAGCTGTTTTTT. Amino acid sequence: CASSYGGRDTGELFF. V and J are TRBV7-3 and TRBJ2-2; 7 bases fit TRBD2. The CDR3 length is 15 residues. V lost 4 bases to trimming and J lost 5 bases; unmatched junction nucleotides: 7. Looked up from germline, CDR1 is SGHTA and CDR2 is FQGTGA.

The chain combines TRBV15 with TRBJ2-2; TRBD1 agrees at 8 bases. Germline CDR1 reads LNHNV; CDR2 reads YYDKDF (reference sequence). This CDR3 has 15 amino acids. The V segment lost 5 bases and the J segment 4 bases; nucleotides outside the gene matches: 6. CDR3 sequence: CATSSRQGSTGELFF. CDR3 DNA: TGTGCCACCAGCTCCCGACAGGGGAGCACCGGGGAGCTGTTTTTT.